A selection of T cell receptor beta chains follows, all from one sample in a study of shared clonotypes between healthy human individuals. Assay: immunoSEQ multiplex PCR; the TCRdb copy retains only in-frame clones and omits some. The table shows hundreds of thousands of clones, with 90% to 96% occurring only once. The sample consisted of naive CD4+ T cells sorted from blood. The origin of the receptors is a woman in her thirties in good health. The CDR3 runs from the conserved cysteine through the conserved F or W. A D gene is named only where the DNA matches it firmly. Only some rows state a clone size, as once, few, many or a class for expanded clones.

>TRBV5-1|TRBJ1-1|.|.
CASSLERQFRRTEAFF
TGCGCCAGCAGCCTGGAACGACAGTTCCGTAGGACTGAAGCTTTCTTT
>TRBV10-1|TRBJ2-5|.|.
CASSRDYQETQYF
TGCGCCAGCAGTCGGGATTACCAAGAGACCCAGTACTTC
>TRBV10-3|TRBJ2-1|TRBD1|.
CASSTGMHNEQFF
TGTGCCTCGTCGACAGGGATGCACAATGAGCAGTTCTTC
>TRBV5-1|TRBJ2-5|.|.
CASSLQGTPAETQYF
TGCGCCAGCAGCTTGCAGGGGACACCCGCGGAGACCCAGTACTTC
>TRBV6-6|TRBJ1-5|.|.
CASTDAGGNQPQHF
TGTGCCAGCACTGACGCAGGGGGCAATCAGCCCCAGCATTTT
>TRBV28|TRBJ2-7|TRBD2|.
CASSLGLAGTYEQYF
TGTGCCAGCAGTTTAGGCCTAGCGGGAACCTACGAGCAGTACTTC
>TRBV2|TRBJ1-3|.|.
CASRDGAGNTIYF
TGTGCCAGCAGGGACGGGGCTGGAAACACCATATATTTT
>TRBV29-1|TRBJ2-7|.|.
CSGMSGRTSYEQYF
TGCAGCGGGATGAGCGGGCGCACGTCCTACGAGCAGTACTTC
>TRBV5-1|TRBJ2-2|.|.
CASKVIAEMSAGELFF
TGCGCCAGCAAGGTGATCGCGGAGATGAGTGCCGGGGAGCTGTTTTTT
>TRBV5-1|TRBJ2-5|TRBD2|once
CASSLGTSGSLETQYF
TGCGCCAGCAGCCTGGGGACTAGCGGGAGTCTGGAGACCCAGTACTTC
>TRBV6-9|TRBJ2-3|TRBD2|.
CASSYSPSRTSVAFDTQYF
TGTGCCAGCAGTTATTCCCCATCAAGGACTAGTGTGGCCTTCGATACGCAGTATTTT
>TRBV18|TRBJ2-7|TRBD2|.
CASSPPGLADSYEQYF
TGTGCCAGCTCACCACCGGGACTAGCGGACTCCTACGAGCAGTACTTC
>TRBV7-6|TRBJ2-7|TRBD2|.
CASSLDTGGYEQYF
TGTGCCAGCAGCTTGGATACGGGAGGCTACGAGCAGTACTTC
>TRBV28|TRBJ2-7|.|.
CASSLRGGGYEQYF
TGTGCCAGCAGTTTACGAGGGGGTGGCTACGAGCAGTACTTC
>TRBV10-2|TRBJ2-7|TRBD2|.
CASRTSGSRSYEQYF
TGCGCCAGCAGGACTAGCGGGAGTCGGTCCTACGAGCAGTACTTC
>TRBV11-3|TRBJ2-1|.|.
CASSLEGRSYNEQFF
TGTGCCAGCAGCTTAGAGGGGAGGTCCTACAATGAGCAGTTCTTC
>TRBV5-4|TRBJ1-6|.|.
CASSPQRTSSYNSPLHF
TGTGCCAGCAGCCCGCAACGGACGAGCTCCTATAATTCACCCCTCCACTTT
>TRBV21-1|TRBJ2-2|.|.
CASSKVRHRENTGELFF
TGTGCCAGCAGCAAAGTGCGGCACAGGGAGAACACCGGGGAGCTGTTTTTT
>TRBV2|TRBJ1-3|.|.
CASSAGTTYTLAGNTIYF
TGTGCCAGCAGCGCCGGGACCACATACACTCTAGCTGGAAACACCATATATTTT
>TRBV5-5|TRBJ1-1|.|.
CASSLGGVSEAFF
TGTGCCAGCAGCTTGGGGGGAGTCTCTGAAGCTTTCTTT
>TRBV5-1|TRBJ1-4|TRBD1|.
CASSITGGDEKLFF
TGCGCCAGCAGCATAACAGGGGGCGATGAAAAACTGTTTTTT
>TRBV6-5|TRBJ1-2|.|.
CASSSGRGYTF
TGTGCCAGCAGTTCGGGCCGTGGCTACACCTTC
>TRBV6-6|TRBJ1-3|.|.
CASSPGSSGNTIYF
TGTGCCAGCAGTCCAGGGAGCTCTGGAAACACCATATATTTT
>TRBV28|TRBJ2-5|TRBD2|.
CASSPGGGGLKETQYF
TGTGCCAGCAGTCCAGGCGGGGGTGGACTTAAAGAGACCCAGTACTTC
>TRBV5-8|TRBJ1-1|TRBD1|.
CAKGGGQAVSGTEAFF
TGTGCCAAAGGTGGGGGACAGGCCGTTAGCGGCACTGAAGCTTTCTTT
>TRBV18|TRBJ1-1|.|once
CASSPKGPPNTEAFF
TGTGCCAGCTCACCGAAGGGACCGCCGAACACTGAAGCTTTCTTT
>TRBV4-1|TRBJ1-4|.|.
CASSQVGPHGATNEKLFF
TGCGCCAGCAGCCAAGTAGGACCCCATGGTGCAACTAATGAAAAACTGTTTTTT
>TRBV7-8|TRBJ2-3|.|.
CASSLGTDFSTDTQYF
TGTGCCAGCAGCTTAGGGACAGACTTTAGCACAGATACGCAGTATTTT